Listed below are T cell receptor beta chains from one sample, sequenced in a study of cytomegalovirus exposure and HLA in healthy donors. Sequencing was performed with immunoSEQ multiplex PCR; in TCRdb, only in-frame clones are kept and a portion is missing. The table has just over 150,000 clones, under 90% seen once. Sequencing was carried out using PBMCs. Receptors were obtained from a man in his late teens or twenties in good health and CMV-seronegative. CDR3s include the opening cysteine and the closing phenylalanine or tryptophan. Some rows mark clone size as missing; the rest say once, few, many or name a class of expanded clone.

size: few; J: TRBJ2-7; V: TRBV5-6; CDR3: CASSANWGGQGVEQYF
size: -; J: TRBJ2-5; V: TRBV6-1; CDR3: CASYPRVDGKETQYF
size: -; J: TRBJ2-5; V: TRBV4-3; CDR3: CASSQDLFPEETQYF
size: -; J: TRBJ1-2; V: TRBV6-5; CDR3: CASSYSVRGDGYTF
size: once; J: TRBJ1-1; V: TRBV19; CDR3: CASMKGPGTEAFF
size: -; J: TRBJ1-1; V: TRBV28; CDR3: CASREYEGATEAFF
size: -; J: TRBJ2-1; V: TRBV29-1; CDR3: CSVARPYNEQFF
size: -; J: TRBJ2-3; V: TRBV2; CDR3: CASSRLADTDTQYF
size: -; J: TRBJ1-2; V: TRBV7-9; CDR3: CASSTPTGNYGYTF
size: -; J: TRBJ2-3; V: TRBV5-1; CDR3: CASSPPRTNTDTQYF
size: -; J: TRBJ1-6; V: TRBV19; CDR3: CASRTSQGEIYNSPLHF
size: -; J: TRBJ2-3; V: TRBV19; CDR3: CASSQGLGTDTQYF
size: -; J: TRBJ2-3; V: TRBV5-1; CDR3: CASSLAADTQYF
size: once; J: TRBJ2-1; V: TRBV28; CDR3: CASSLGLAGGTEDEQFF
size: -; J: TRBJ2-2; V: TRBV5-4; CDR3: CASSFSRLGEDTGELFF
size: -; J: TRBJ1-6; V: TRBV27; CDR3: CASSFGDIDHNSPLHF
size: -; J: TRBJ1-1; V: TRBV25-1; CDR3: CASSELEQNTEAFF
size: -; J: TRBJ2-7; V: TRBV28; CDR3: CASSRPGGGIPYEQYF
size: -; J: TRBJ2-2; V: TRBV7-9; CDR3: CASSQVPGWELFF
size: -; J: TRBJ2-7; V: TRBV6-6; CDR3: CATSDRVESFTYEQYF
size: few; J: TRBJ2-2; V: TRBV28; CDR3: CASSPSDPTGELFF
size: -; J: TRBJ1-6; V: TRBV6-5; CDR3: CASSYSTGVNSPLHF
size: -; J: TRBJ2-3; V: TRBV5-1; CDR3: CASSFTRTADTQYF
size: -; J: TRBJ2-3; V: TRBV4-1; CDR3: CASSPGLAVTDTQYF
size: few; J: TRBJ1-2; V: TRBV28; CDR3: CASSFRGANSGYTF
size: -; J: TRBJ1-4; V: TRBV4-1; CDR3: CASSQVEAANEKLFF
size: -; J: TRBJ2-1; V: TRBV29-1; CDR3: CSIHGLGRGYEQFF
size: once; J: TRBJ2-5; V: TRBV27; CDR3: CASRGPWASETQYF
size: -; J: TRBJ1-4; V: TRBV5-4; CDR3: CASSRQGSNEKLFF
size: -; J: TRBJ2-5; V: TRBV27; CDR3: CASSPPGGRETQYF
size: -; J: TRBJ2-7; V: TRBV2; CDR3: CASSEGQGGYEQYF
size: -; J: TRBJ2-5; V: TRBV6-1; CDR3: CASSGSGQYPQETQYF
size: -; J: TRBJ2-5; V: TRBV13; CDR3: CASSDPRTGGIETQYF
size: -; J: TRBJ1-2; V: TRBV28; CDR3: CASRFTGQVNYGYTF
size: -; J: TRBJ2-7; V: TRBV25-1; CDR3: CASRDRGGDWEQYF
size: -; J: TRBJ1-1; V: TRBV9; CDR3: CASSVPSGNTEAFF
size: -; J: TRBJ2-7; V: TRBV6-6; CDR3: CASSFLQGRGEQYF
size: -; J: TRBJ1-1; V: TRBV7-3; CDR3: CASSVLKNTEAFF
size: -; J: TRBJ2-7; V: TRBV2; CDR3: CASSGLGGTEQYF
size: -; J: TRBJ1-2; V: TRBV6-5; CDR3: CASSTVGGLYGYTF
size: few; J: TRBJ1-1; V: TRBV6-6; CDR3: CASTLRTGTNTEAFF
size: -; J: TRBJ2-7; V: TRBV4-2; CDR3: CASSHLPLAGGDEQYF
size: -; J: TRBJ1-5; V: TRBV12-5; CDR3: CASNRGNQPQHF
size: once; J: TRBJ2-1; V: TRBV7-9; CDR3: CASSTGLAGGLTHEQFF
size: once; J: TRBJ2-5; V: TRBV4-3; CDR3: CASSQGGSSLETQYF
size: -; J: TRBJ1-2; V: TRBV28; CDR3: CASSPSHRIHTF
size: -; J: TRBJ1-1; V: TRBV28; CDR3: CASSWLTGVEVNTEAFF
size: few; J: TRBJ2-7; V: TRBV5-4; CDR3: CASSLEPVSYEQYF
size: -; J: TRBJ2-1; V: TRBV7-9; CDR3: CASSPRGLAGAYNEQFF
size: -; J: TRBJ2-7; V: TRBV6-6; CDR3: CASQTPGTGYEQYF
size: -; J: TRBJ1-2; V: TRBV6-4; CDR3: CASRRRGANYGYTF